The clone carrying this T cell receptor beta chain was recorded many times. Its antigen is unidentified. The data belong to a study of breast tumors, draining lymph nodes, adjacent tissues. General study findings and limits: Compared with basal-like, luminal-like tumors shared significantly more repertoire with nontumor tissue.

The lymph nodes were axillary draining lymph nodes from breast cancer patients. In TCRdb, the multiplex PCR reads were re-called with MiXCR into one record per CDR3 protein. The sample shows 160,000 or so distinct CDR3 sequences, roughly a third of them seen only once. The clonotype comes from a female donor with breast cancer. Some clones in this sample may be carry-over from other donors' samples. The sample was axillary lymph node tissue.

The CDR3 DNA follows: TGTGCCTTCCCCACCGACCTGAACTATGGCTACACCTTC. It encodes CAFPTDLNYGYTF. The chain carries TRBV30 and TRBJ1-2; D uncertain. V was shortened by 7 bases and J by 2 bases, with 14 bases between the two germline ends. The V gene's germline CDR1 is GTSNPN and CDR2 SVGIG (reference sequence). The CDR3 has 13 amino acids.